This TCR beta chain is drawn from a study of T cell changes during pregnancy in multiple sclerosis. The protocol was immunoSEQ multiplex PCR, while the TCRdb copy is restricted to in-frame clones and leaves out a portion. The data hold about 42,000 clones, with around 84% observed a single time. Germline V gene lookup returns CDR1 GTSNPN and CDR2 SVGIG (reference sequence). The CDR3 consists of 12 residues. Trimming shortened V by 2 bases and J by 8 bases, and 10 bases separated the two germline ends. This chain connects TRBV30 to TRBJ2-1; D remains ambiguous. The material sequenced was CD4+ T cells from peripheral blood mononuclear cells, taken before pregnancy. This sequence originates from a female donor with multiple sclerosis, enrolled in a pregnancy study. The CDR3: CAWSRVLHEQFF. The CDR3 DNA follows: TGTGCCTGGAGTCGCGTTCTCCATGAGCAGTTCTTC.